This TCR beta chain came from a study of vaccination and CD4 T cells after COVID-19. About the study: The makeup of the convalescents was six males and four females, two of them Hispanic.

Stated treatment: roughly 10-day PBMC culture with coronavirus spike peptide pools or control peptides (ViraFEST assay). This clonotype was seen once. The antigen remains undetermined. Germline V CDR1 and CDR2: MNHNS, SASEGT. V lost 6 bases to trimming and J lost 7 bases; unmatched junction nucleotides: 14. The CDR3 spans 16 residues. The Oncomine TCR Beta short-read assay sequenced DNA from cultured CD4+ T cells. MiXCR was run by TCRdb on the PCR reads, yielding one entry per CDR3 protein. The top ten hold approximately 11% of the sample, which has 14,000 to 15,000 distinct CDR3 sequences, nearly 75% seen once.

This clonotype originated in a human donor who had recovered from COVID-19. The source material was CD4+ T cells from blood, cultured in vitro. The chain uses TRBV6-1 and TRBJ2-2, with 7 bases fitting TRBD2. In DNA, the CDR3 is TGTGCCAGCAGAACCCAGTCGGCGGGAGCGGTCGGGGAGCTGTTTTTT. It codes for CASRTQSAGAVGELFF.